Listed here are 27 T cell receptor beta chains from one sample, sequenced in a study of T cell repertoires in cytomegalovirus infection. MiXCR, applied by TCRdb to the reads, yields one record per CDR3 protein. The data hold fewer than 550,000 distinct CDR3 sequences, with approximately 30% observed a single time. The specimen sequenced was PBMCs. These receptor sequences come from a human donor in good health (CMV status not recorded). Some clones in this sample may be carry-over from other donors' samples.

The V and J genes are TRBV7-2 and TRBJ2-1, with 9 bases lining up with TRBD2. Trimming at V came to 9 bases and at J to 8 bases, leaving 20 bases not matched to a gene. This CDR3 is 17 amino acids long. Germline V lookup: CDR1 SGHTA, CDR2 FQGNSA. CDR3 in amino acids: CARSLRLAVAFNHEQFF. The CDR3, as DNA: TGTGCCAGAAGCCTCCGACTAGCGGTGGCCTTTAACCATGAGCAGTTCTTC.

This clonotype was observed a handful of times. The chain is built from TRBV7-9 and TRBJ2-3; TRBD2 matches at 7 bases. There are 17 residues in the CDR3. Looked up from germline, CDR1 is SEHNR and CDR2 is FQNEAQ (reference sequence). With 0 bases clipped from V and 4 bases from J, the junction kept 10 bases outside the gene matches. The CDR3 region has the DNA TGTGCCAGCAGCTTAGCCAGCGGGGTCCAGGAGTCAGATACGCAGTATTTT. Encoded protein: CASSLASGVQESDTQYF. Using reference TRBV7-9 and TRBJ2-3 for the parts outside the CDR3, the full variable domain is DTGVSQNPRHKITKRGQNVTFRCDPISEHNRLYWYRQTLGQGPEFLTYFQNEAQLEKSRLLSDRFSAERPKGSFSTLEIQRTEQGDSAMYLCASSLASGVQESDTQYFGPGTRLTVL.

The V gene is TRBV12-3 or TRBV12-4, the J gene TRBJ2-5, with D perhaps being TRBD1 or TRBD2 (5 bases each). Trimming took 6 bases from V and 0 from J, leaving 14 bases between them. The CDR3 consists of 15 residues. The CDR3 loop reads CASSNREGHQETQYF. DNA for the CDR3: TGTGCCAGCAGCAACCGTGAGGGGCACCAAGAGACCCAGTACTTC.

This clonotype appeared many times. As DNA, the CDR3 is TGTGCCAGCAGCTCACTTAGCGGGGTGGGGGATACGCAGTATTTT. Its translation: CASSSLSGVGDTQYF. The chain couples TRBV7-2 to TRBJ2-3; 8 bases agree with TRBD2. Germline CDR1 is SGHTA and CDR2 is FQGNSA. The ends lost 4 bases at V and 6 bases at J; junction bases unmatched: 9. The CDR3 loop spans 15 amino acids.

This clonotype was observed a handful of times. This chain connects TRBV7-9 to TRBJ2-5, with 10 positions matching TRBD1. Losses at the gene ends were 4 bases for V and 5 bases for J; bases not matched to a gene: 10. CDR1 is SEHNR, CDR2 FQNEAQ, per germline (reference sequence). CDR3 size: 16 residues. For the CDR3, the DNA is TGTGCCAGCAGCTCGACAGGGGGCGTTGGTGGGGAGACCCAGTACTTC. It translates to CASSSTGGVGGETQYF.

The chain joins TRBV27 to TRBJ1-6; D is ambiguous. This CDR3 spans 16 amino acids. Germline loops: CDR1 MNHEY, CDR2 SMNVEV (reference sequence). V lost 7 bases to trimming and J lost 0 bases, with 13 bases between them. The CDR3 DNA is TGTGCCAGCACCTGGGGAATGAGCTCCTATAATTCACCCCTCCACTTT. This gives the protein CASTWGMSSYNSPLHF.

This clonotype was counted between two and nine times. The chain couples TRBV12-3 or TRBV12-4 to TRBJ1-2; 7 bases match TRBD1. The CDR3 length is 13 residues. J was trimmed by 10 bases and V by 3 bases; bases with no gene match: 8. In nucleotides, the CDR3 is TGTGCCAGCAGTTTCTTTGGGACAGAGGCCTACACCTTC. The encoded protein is CASSFFGTEAYTF.

For the CDR3, the DNA is TGTGCCAGCAGCAGTGTCGGCACTGAAGCTTTCTTT. Translated: CASSSVGTEAFF. The J gene is TRBJ1-1, the V gene TRBV7-6; the D is unclear. V lost 5 bases and J 4 bases, leaving 8 bases between the germline ends. This CDR3 is 12 amino acids long. In germline, CDR1 is SGHVS, CDR2 FNYEAQ.

On this clonotype: Compared with germline, one end of the junction differs, possibly owing to a read error. The V and J genes are TRBV7-3 and TRBJ1-6, with D tentatively TRBD1 (5 bases). The CDR3 has 14 amino acids. Germline CDR1 is SGHTA and CDR2 is FQGTGA. CDR3 sequence (DNA): TGTGCCAGCAGCCCCGGGGCCTACAATTCACCCCTCCACTTT. Encoded protein: CASSPGAYNSPLHF.

The chain links TRBV7-2 to TRBJ1-1, with D possibly TRBD1 on 6 matching bases. The CDR3 runs 16 residues. Trimming removed 2 bases from V and 0 bases from J, with 13 bases in between. Per germline, CDR1 SGHTA and CDR2 FQGNSA. This CDR3 is CASSLKQGYMNTEAFF. The CDR3 DNA is TGTGCCAGCAGCTTAAAACAGGGTTATATGAACACTGAAGCTTTCTTT.

This rearrangement joins TRBV11-2 to TRBJ1-2, with a possible D match to TRBD1 (6 bases). Germline V lookup: CDR1 SGHAT, CDR2 FQNNGV. The CDR3 contains 12 residues. V lost 11 bases, J lost 0 bases, and 10 bases lay in between. As DNA, the CDR3 is TGTGCCTCGGGGGCCACTAACTATGGCTACACCTTC. It translates to CASGATNYGYTF.

This clonotype was recorded a few times. The chain combines TRBV4-1 with TRBJ2-2; D ambiguous. V was shortened by 0 bases and J by 3 bases, with 14 bases between the two germline ends. CDR3 length equals 17 residues. Germline V gene lookup returns CDR1 MGHRA and CDR2 YSYEKL. The CDR3 sequence is CASSQEWHREDTGELFF. In DNA form, the CDR3 reads TGCGCCAGCAGCCAAGAATGGCACCGCGAGGACACCGGGGAGCTGTTTTTT.

The rearrangement joins TRBV4-3 to TRBJ1-4; no definite D call. V was pared by 0 bases and J by 11 bases, with 7 bases between. The CDR3 has 12 residues. CDR1 and CDR2 (germline): LGHNA, YSLEER. The CDR3 protein is CASSQDAFKLFF. In nucleotides, the CDR3 is TGCGCCAGCAGCCAAGATGCATTTAAACTGTTTTTT.

This chain joins TRBV7-9 and TRBJ2-1; D gene ambiguous. The CDR3 consists of 12 residues. V lost 11 bases and J 8 bases, leaving 16 bases between the germline ends. Germline loops: CDR1 SEHNR, CDR2 FQNEAQ (reference sequence). The CDR3 DNA is TGTGCCCGCGTAGGGCAGGCAGATGAGCAGTTCTTC. Amino acids: CARVGQADEQFF.

The rearrangement joins TRBV18 to TRBJ1-4; 9 positions match TRBD1. In germline, CDR1 is KGHSH, CDR2 LQKENI. CDR3 size: 15 residues. The V gene end was trimmed by 8 bases and the J gene end by 2 bases; junction bases not matched to a gene: 6. For the CDR3, the DNA is TGTGCCAGCGCTACCGACAGGGGGACTAATGAAAAACTGTTTTTT. It translates to CASATDRGTNEKLFF.

V and J are TRBV6-4 and TRBJ2-2, with no clear D. Germline values: CDR1 MRHNA, CDR2 SNTAGT. The CDR3 is 16 amino acids. The ends were cut back, 4 bases at V and 4 bases at J, with 16 bases in the middle. The DNA of the CDR3 is TGTGCCAGCAGTGCTCGTGGCACAGCAAGCACCGGGGAGCTGTTTTTT. Protein product: CASSARGTASTGELFF.

This clonotype was seen a few times. V and J are TRBV28 and TRBJ2-7; either TRBD1 or TRBD2 may fit D (6 bases each). Germline V gene sequence: CDR1 MDHEN, CDR2 SYDVKM. V was shortened by 3 bases and J by 0 bases, with 18 bases between the two germline ends. The length of the CDR3 is 17 residues. The CDR3 sequence is CASSFVGGPRSSYEQYF. CDR3 bases: TGTGCCAGCAGTTTTGTTGGGGGGCCTAGGAGCTCCTACGAGCAGTACTTC.

This clonotype appeared many times. The chain couples TRBV7-2 to TRBJ1-1, with D maybe TRBD1 (6 bases). CDR1 and CDR2 (germline): SGHTA, FQGNSA. This CDR3 is built from 14 residues. The V gene lost 5 bases and the J gene lost 8 bases, with 18 bases spanning the gap. This CDR3 reads CASSPGHSTAEAFF. The CDR3, as DNA: TGTGCCAGCAGCCCGGGACACTCAACCGCCGAAGCTTTCTTT.

This clonotype has at least ten counts. This chain uses TRBV7-8 with TRBJ2-1; the D gene is possibly TRBD2 (5 bases). Looked up from germline, CDR1 is SGHVS and CDR2 is FQNEAQ. The CDR3 is 12 residues long. Trimming took off 5 bases at V and 10 bases at J, with 12 bases between the two ends. CDR3 sequence: CASSPPGVEQFF. The CDR3 coding sequence is TGTGCCAGCAGCCCTCCCGGGGTCGAGCAGTTCTTC. The full variable domain, rest sourced from reference TRBV7-8 and TRBJ2-1, is GAGVSQSPRYKVAKRGQDVALRCDPISGHVSLFWYQQALGQGPEFLTYFQNEAQLDKSGLPSDRFFAERPEGSVSTLKIQRTQQEDSAVYLCASSPPGVEQFFGPGTRLTVL.

This clonotype was seen a few times. This chain joins TRBV19 and TRBJ1-2, with no clear D. CDR1 is LNHDA and CDR2 is SQIVND in the germline V gene (reference sequence). Trimming pared 6 bases from V and 3 bases from J, leaving 11 bases between. The CDR3 is 13 residues long. CDR3 amino acids: CASRPGADYGYTF. The CDR3 bases are TGTGCCAGTAGGCCAGGAGCAGACTATGGCTACACCTTC.

This clonotype was found many times. The chain uses TRBV7-8 and TRBJ2-5; possibly TRBD1 or TRBD2 for D (5 bases each). V shed 6 bases and J shed 0 bases, with 14 bases lying between them. The CDR3 contains 15 residues. Germline CDR1 reads SGHVS; CDR2 reads FQNEAQ. In DNA, the CDR3 is TGTGCCAGCAGTAGGGACCCAACGTACCAAGAGACCCAGTACTTC. Translation gives CASSRDPTYQETQYF.

This clonotype came up many times. The gene calls are TRBV7-8 and TRBJ1-1, with D tentatively TRBD1 (5 bases). Per the germline V gene, CDR1 is SGHVS and CDR2 is FQNEAQ. V was clipped by 5 bases and J by 0 bases, with 10 bases between them. There are 14 residues in the CDR3. The DNA for the CDR3 is TGTGCCAGCAGCCCCGACAGACTGAACACTGAAGCTTTCTTT. Protein product: CASSPDRLNTEAFF.

This clonotype showed up just a few times. The J gene is TRBJ2-1, the V gene TRBV19, with 7 bases that match TRBD1. This CDR3 comprises 14 residues. V was pared by 6 bases and J by 4 bases, with 6 bases of the junction left unmatched. CDR1 LNHDA and CDR2 SQIVND come from the germline V gene (reference sequence). CDR3 in amino acids: CASSRADRYNEQFF. The CDR3 DNA follows: TGTGCCAGTAGCCGAGCGGACAGGTACAATGAGCAGTTCTTC.

This chain uses TRBV7-2 with TRBJ2-7; the D gene is possibly TRBD1 (5 bases). V dropped 5 bases and J dropped 2 bases, with 16 bases sitting between them. CDR1 is SGHTA, CDR2 FQGNSA, per germline. The CDR3 covers 15 residues. Here the CDR3 DNA reads TGTGCCAGCAGCGCTCCGGGCAGGGATACCTACGAGCAGTACTTC. Translated: CASSAPGRDTYEQYF. Supplemented by reference TRBV7-2 and TRBJ2-7, the full variable domain reads GAGVSQSPSNKVTEKGKDVELRCDPISGHTALYWYRQSLGQGLEFLIYFQGNSAPDKSGLPSDRFSAERTGGSVSTLTIQRTQQEDSAVYLCASSAPGRDTYEQYFGPGTRLTVT.

The rearrangement uses TRBV10-3 and TRBJ2-6, with D perhaps TRBD1 or TRBD2 (5 bases each). The CDR3 runs to 15 residues. V was clipped by 10 bases and J by 0 bases, with 13 bases between them. Germline V gives CDR1 ENHRY, CDR2 SYGVKD. The chain's CDR3 is CATGRDGSGANVLTF. The CDR3 bases are TGTGCCACTGGCCGGGACGGCTCTGGGGCCAACGTCCTGACTTTC.

The sample holds a few counts of this clonotype. V gene TRBV5-4 combines with J gene TRBJ2-2; tentative D call: TRBD1 (5 bases). The CDR3 has 14 residues. Trimming shortened V by 0 bases and J by 5 bases, and 8 bases separated the two germline ends. Germline loops: CDR1 SGHNT, CDR2 YYREEE (reference sequence). The CDR3 protein is CASSLGQPTGELFF. The CDR3 region has the DNA TGTGCCAGCAGCTTGGGACAGCCTACCGGGGAGCTGTTTTTT.

This clonotype has a count of ten or more. This sequence joins TRBV7-2 and TRBJ1-5, with 9 positions matching TRBD1. In germline, CDR1 is SGHTA, CDR2 FQGNSA. The J segment lost 8 bases and the V segment lost 1 base, leaving 6 bases of the junction unmatched. The CDR3 sequence is 15 residues long. In nucleotides, the CDR3 is TGTGCCAGCAGCTTAGTTGGGACAGGGCGGGAGCCCCAGCATTTT. This codes for CASSLVGTGREPQHF.